This note documents a single T cell receptor (beta chain) sequence. From germline, CDR1 is MDHEN and CDR2 SYDVKM. This CDR3 has 12 residues. Unique molecular identifiers were present on cDNA, and template switching added a universal primer site. TCRdb processed the 5' RACE reads anew with MiXCR; each CDR3 protein has one entry. The table shows around 240,000 distinct CDR3 sequences, with over 9.5% occurring only once. This entry belongs to a study of identical twins. The chain links TRBV28 to TRBJ2-7; no reliable D call. This TCR was recovered from a man between 45 and 60 years old in good health. The sequencing sample was made of memory T cells sorted from blood. In nucleotides, the CDR3 is TGTGCGATCGGTGGGGTAACTTACGAGCAGTACTTC. It translates to CAIGGVTYEQYF.